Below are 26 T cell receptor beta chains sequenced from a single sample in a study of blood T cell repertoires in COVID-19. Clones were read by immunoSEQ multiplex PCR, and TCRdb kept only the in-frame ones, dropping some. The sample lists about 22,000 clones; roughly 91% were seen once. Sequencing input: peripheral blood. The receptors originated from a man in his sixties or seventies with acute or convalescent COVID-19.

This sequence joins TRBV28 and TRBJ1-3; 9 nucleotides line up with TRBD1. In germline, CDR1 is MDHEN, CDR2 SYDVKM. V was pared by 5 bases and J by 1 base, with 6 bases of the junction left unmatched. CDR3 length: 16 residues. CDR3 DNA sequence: TGTGCCAGCAGTCAGGACAGGGGACGTTCTGGAAACACCATATATTTT. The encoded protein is CASSQDRGRSGNTIYF. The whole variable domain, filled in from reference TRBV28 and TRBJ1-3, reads DVKVTQSSRYLVKRTGEKVFLECVQDMDHENMFWYRQDPGLGLRLIYFSYDVKMKEKGDIPEGYSVSREKKERFSLILESASTNQTSMYLCASSQDRGRSGNTIYFGEGSWLTVV.

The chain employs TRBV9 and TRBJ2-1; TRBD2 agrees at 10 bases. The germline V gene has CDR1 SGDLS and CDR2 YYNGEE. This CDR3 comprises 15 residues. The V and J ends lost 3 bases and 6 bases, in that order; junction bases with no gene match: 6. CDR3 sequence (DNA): TGTGCCAGCAGCGCTACTAGCGGGATTTTCAATGAGCAGTTCTTC. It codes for CASSATSGIFNEQFF.

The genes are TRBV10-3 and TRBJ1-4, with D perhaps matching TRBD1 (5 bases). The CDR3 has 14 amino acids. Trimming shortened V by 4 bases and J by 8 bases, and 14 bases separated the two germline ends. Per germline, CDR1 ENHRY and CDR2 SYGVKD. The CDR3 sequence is CAISVGGEREKLFF. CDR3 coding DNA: TGTGCCATCAGTGTCGGAGGGGAACGGGAAAAACTGTTTTTT.

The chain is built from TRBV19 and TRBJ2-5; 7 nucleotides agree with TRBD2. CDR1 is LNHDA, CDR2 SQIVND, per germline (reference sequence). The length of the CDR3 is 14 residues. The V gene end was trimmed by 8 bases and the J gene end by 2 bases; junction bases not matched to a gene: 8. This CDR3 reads CASRASGSQETQYF. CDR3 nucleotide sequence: TGTGCCAGTCGGGCTAGCGGATCTCAAGAGACCCAGTACTTC.

CDR3 bases: TGTGCCAGCAGCTTAGGTACGGGGTTGGAGACCCAGTACTTC. It specifies CASSLGTGLETQYF. This rearrangement joins TRBV7-7 to TRBJ2-5, with D maybe TRBD2 (5 bases). Germline-derived CDR1 and CDR2 are SSHAT and FNYEAQ (reference sequence). The V end was cut by 1 base, the J end by 5 bases, with 11 bases between. The CDR3 loop spans 14 amino acids.

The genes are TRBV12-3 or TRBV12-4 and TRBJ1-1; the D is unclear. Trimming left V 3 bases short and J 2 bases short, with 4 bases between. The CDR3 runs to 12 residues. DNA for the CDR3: TGTGCCAGCAGTTTTCATAACACTGAAGCTTTCTTT. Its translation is CASSFHNTEAFF.

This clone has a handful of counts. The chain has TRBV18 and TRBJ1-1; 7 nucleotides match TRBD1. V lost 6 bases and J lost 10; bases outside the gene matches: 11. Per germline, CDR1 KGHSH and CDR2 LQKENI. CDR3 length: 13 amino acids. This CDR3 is CASSFGQANGAFF. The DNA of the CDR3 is TGTGCCAGCTCGTTCGGACAGGCGAACGGAGCTTTCTTT.

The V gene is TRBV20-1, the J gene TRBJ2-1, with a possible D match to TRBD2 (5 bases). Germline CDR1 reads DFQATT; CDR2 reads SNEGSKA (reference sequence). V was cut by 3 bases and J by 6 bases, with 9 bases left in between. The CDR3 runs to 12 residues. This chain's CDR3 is CSASLGLNEQFF. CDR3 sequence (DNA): TGCAGTGCTAGTTTAGGACTCAATGAGCAGTTCTTC.

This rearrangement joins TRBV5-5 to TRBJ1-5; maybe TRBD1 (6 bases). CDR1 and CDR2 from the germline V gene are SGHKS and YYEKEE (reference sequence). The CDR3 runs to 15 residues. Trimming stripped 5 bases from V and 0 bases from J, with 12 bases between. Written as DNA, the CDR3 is TGTGCCAGCAGGGGGGCAGGGGTTAGCAATCAGCCCCAGCATTTT. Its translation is CASRGAGVSNQPQHF.

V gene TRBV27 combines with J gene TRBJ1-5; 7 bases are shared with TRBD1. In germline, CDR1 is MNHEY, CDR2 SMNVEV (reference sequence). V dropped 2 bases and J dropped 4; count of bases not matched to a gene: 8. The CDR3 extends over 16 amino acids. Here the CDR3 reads CASSLNRGNGNQPQHF. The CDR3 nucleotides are TGTGCCAGCAGTTTAAACAGGGGTAACGGGAATCAGCCCCAGCATTTT.

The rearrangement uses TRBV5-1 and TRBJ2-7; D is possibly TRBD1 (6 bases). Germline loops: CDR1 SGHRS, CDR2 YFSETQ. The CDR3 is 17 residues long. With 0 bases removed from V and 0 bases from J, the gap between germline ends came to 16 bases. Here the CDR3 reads CASSLGTAFSSSYEQYF. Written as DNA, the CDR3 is TGCGCCAGCAGCTTGGGGACAGCCTTTTCGAGCTCCTACGAGCAGTACTTC.

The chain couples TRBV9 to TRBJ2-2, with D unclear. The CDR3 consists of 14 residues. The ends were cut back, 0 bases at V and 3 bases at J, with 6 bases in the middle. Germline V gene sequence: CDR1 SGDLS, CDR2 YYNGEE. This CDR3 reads CASSVESYTGELFF. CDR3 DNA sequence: TGTGCCAGCAGCGTAGAAAGCTACACCGGGGAGCTGTTTTTT.

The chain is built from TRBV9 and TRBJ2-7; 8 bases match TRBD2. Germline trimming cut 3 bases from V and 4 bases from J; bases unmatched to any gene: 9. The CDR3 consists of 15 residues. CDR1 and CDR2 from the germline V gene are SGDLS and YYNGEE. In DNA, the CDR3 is TGTGCCAGCAGCGCGGGAAGCGGGAGAAGGTACGAGCAGTACTTC. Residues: CASSAGSGRRYEQYF.

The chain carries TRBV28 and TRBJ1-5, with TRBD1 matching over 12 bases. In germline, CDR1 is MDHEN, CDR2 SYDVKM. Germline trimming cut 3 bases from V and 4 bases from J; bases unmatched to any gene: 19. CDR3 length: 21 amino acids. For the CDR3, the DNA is TGTGCCAGCAGTTTCCTCAGATCCGGGACAGGGGGCAGAAGAGGTAATCAGCCCCAGCATTTT. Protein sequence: CASSFLRSGTGGRRGNQPQHF.

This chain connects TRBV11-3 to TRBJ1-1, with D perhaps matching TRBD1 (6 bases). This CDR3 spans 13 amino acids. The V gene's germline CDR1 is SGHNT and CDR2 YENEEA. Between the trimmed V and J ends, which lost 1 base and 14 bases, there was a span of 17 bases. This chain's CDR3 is CASSLGPRGISFF. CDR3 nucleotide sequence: TGTGCCAGCAGCTTAGGCCCCAGGGGTATTAGCTTCTTT.

CDR3: CASSYGIGGEQYF. DNA of the CDR3: TGTGCCAGCAGTTACGGTATAGGAGGCGAGCAGTACTTC. V is TRBV6-4 and J is TRBJ2-7, with D perhaps matching TRBD2 (5 bases). This CDR3 spans 13 amino acids. Germline CDR1 is MRHNA and CDR2 is SNTAGT. V lost 5 bases to trimming and J lost 6 bases, with 14 bases between them.

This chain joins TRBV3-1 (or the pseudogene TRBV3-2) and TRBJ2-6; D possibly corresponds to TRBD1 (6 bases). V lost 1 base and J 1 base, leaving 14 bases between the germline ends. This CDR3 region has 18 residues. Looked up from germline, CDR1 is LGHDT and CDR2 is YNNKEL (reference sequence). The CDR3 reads CASSQARGYASGANVLTF. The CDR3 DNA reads TGTGCCAGCAGCCAAGCCAGGGGCTACGCGTCTGGGGCCAACGTCCTGACTTTC.

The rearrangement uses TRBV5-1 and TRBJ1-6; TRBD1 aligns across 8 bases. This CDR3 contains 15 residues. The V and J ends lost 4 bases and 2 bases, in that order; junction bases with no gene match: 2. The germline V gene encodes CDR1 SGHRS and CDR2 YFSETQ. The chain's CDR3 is CASSGDRTYNSPLHF. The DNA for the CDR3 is TGCGCCAGCAGCGGGGACAGGACCTATAATTCACCCCTCCACTTT.

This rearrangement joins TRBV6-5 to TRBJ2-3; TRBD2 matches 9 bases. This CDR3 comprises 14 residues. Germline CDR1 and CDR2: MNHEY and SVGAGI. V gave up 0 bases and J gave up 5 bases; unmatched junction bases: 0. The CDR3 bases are TGTGCCAGCAGTTACTCGACTAGCGGAGATACGCAGTATTTT. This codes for CASSYSTSGDTQYF.

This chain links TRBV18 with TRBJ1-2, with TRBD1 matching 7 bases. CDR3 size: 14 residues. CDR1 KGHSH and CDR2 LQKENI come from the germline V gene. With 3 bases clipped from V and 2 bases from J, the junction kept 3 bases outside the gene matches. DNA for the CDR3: TGTGCCAGCTCACCGGAGGGGGCGAACTATGGCTACACCTTC. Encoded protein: CASSPEGANYGYTF.

CDR3 in amino acids: CASSRGTGNTGELFF. CDR3 DNA sequence: TGCGCCAGCAGCCGAGGGACTGGGAACACCGGGGAGCTGTTTTTT. The V gene is TRBV4-1, the J gene TRBJ2-2; a possible D gene is TRBD2 (6 bases). This CDR3 has 15 residues. Germline V gene data show CDR1 as MGHRA and CDR2 as YSYEKL. V lost 4 bases, J lost 1 base, and 10 bases lay in between.

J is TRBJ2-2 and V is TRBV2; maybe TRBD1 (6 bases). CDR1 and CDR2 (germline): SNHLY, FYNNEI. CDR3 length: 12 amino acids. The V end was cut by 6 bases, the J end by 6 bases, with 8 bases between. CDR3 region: CASRQGAGELFF. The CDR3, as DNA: TGTGCCAGCAGACAGGGAGCCGGGGAGCTGTTTTTT.

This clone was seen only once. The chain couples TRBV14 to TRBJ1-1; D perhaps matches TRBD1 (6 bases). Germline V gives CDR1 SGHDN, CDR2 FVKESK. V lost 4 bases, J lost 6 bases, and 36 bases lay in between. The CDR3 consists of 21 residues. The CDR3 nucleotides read TGTGCCAGCAGCCTCCCCTCTTCGCGTAGGATAAATGGGACACCGGACCCTGAAGCTTTCTTT. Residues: CASSLPSSRRINGTPDPEAFF.

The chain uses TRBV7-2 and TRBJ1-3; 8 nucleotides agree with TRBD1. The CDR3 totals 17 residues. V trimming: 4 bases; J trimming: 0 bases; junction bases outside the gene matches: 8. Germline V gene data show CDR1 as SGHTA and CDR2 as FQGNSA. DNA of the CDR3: TGTGCCAGCAGCTCGGGGACAGGATCCAACTCTGGAAACACCATATATTTT. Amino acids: CASSSGTGSNSGNTIYF.

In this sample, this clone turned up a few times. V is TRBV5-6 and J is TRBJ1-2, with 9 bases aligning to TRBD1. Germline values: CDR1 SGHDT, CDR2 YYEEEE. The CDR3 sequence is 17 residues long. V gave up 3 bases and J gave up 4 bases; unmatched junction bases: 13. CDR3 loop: CASSWGDRVEPIYGYTF. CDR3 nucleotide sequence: TGTGCCAGCAGCTGGGGGGACAGGGTGGAACCTATCTATGGCTACACCTTC.

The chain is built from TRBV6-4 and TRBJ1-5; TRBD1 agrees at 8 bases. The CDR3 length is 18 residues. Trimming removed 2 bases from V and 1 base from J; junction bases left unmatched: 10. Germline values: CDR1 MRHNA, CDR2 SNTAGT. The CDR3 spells CASSDPQGQVMSNQPQHF. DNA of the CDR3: TGTGCCAGCAGTGACCCACAGGGACAGGTAATGAGCAATCAGCCCCAGCATTTT.